These T cell receptor beta chains were read from a single sample in a study of T cell changes during pregnancy in multiple sclerosis. The repertoire was sequenced with immunoSEQ multiplex PCR; TCRdb's copy has only in-frame clones and lacks some. Of about 100,000 clones in the sample, approximately 94% are singletons; the top ten hold around 1.2%. Sequencing was performed on peripheral blood, taken in the second trimester of pregnancy. These receptors were collected from a female donor with multiple sclerosis, enrolled in a pregnancy study. CDR3s include the opening cysteine and the closing phenylalanine or tryptophan. The order of the fields is J gene, clone size, D gene, V gene, CDR3 DNA, CDR3 protein. D genes are given only for firm matches. Rows may omit the clone size; those that give it use once, few, many or a size class.

TRBJ1-1	.	.	TRBV10-3	TGTGCCATCAGTGAGGGGCCGGTCGCTTTCTTT	CAISEGPVAFF
TRBJ2-3	.	.	TRBV30	TGTGCCTGGAGCCCAGACAGGAGCACAGATACGCAGTATTTT	CAWSPDRSTDTQYF
TRBJ1-6	.	.	TRBV15	TGTGCCACCAGCAGAGAGAAGGGGAATTCACCCCTCCACTTT	CATSREKGNSPLHF
TRBJ2-7	.	TRBD1	TRBV9	TGTGCCAGCAGCGCAGGACAGGAGCCCTACGAGCAGTACTTC	CASSAGQEPYEQYF
TRBJ1-1	.	.	TRBV6-1	TGTGCCAGCAGTGAATTCCCGGGGGTGAACACTGAAGCTTTCTTT	CASSEFPGVNTEAFF
TRBJ2-6	.	.	TRBV19	TGTGCCAGTAGAATCCCGGGTCCCGGGGCCAACGTCCTGACTTTC	CASRIPGPGANVLTF
TRBJ2-1	.	TRBD1	TRBV5-6	TGTGCCAGCAGCCTGAGGGACAGTTGGAATGAGCAGTTCTTC	CASSLRDSWNEQFF
TRBJ2-3	.	.	TRBV4-1	TGCGCCAGCAGCCAAGCGCATACCGGAGATACGCAGTATTTT	CASSQAHTGDTQYF
TRBJ2-7	.	.	TRBV5-8	TGTGCCAGCAGCTTGGGGGGGACACGAGGAGGCGAGCAGTACTTC	CASSLGGTRGGEQYF
TRBJ2-5	.	TRBD2	TRBV10-2	TGCGCCAGCAGTGAGCCCCAGACTAGCTTAGAGACCCAGTACTTC	CASSEPQTSLETQYF
TRBJ2-1	.	TRBD2	TRBV7-9	TGTGCCAGCAGCCAACCTAGCGGGGGAGTAGGGAATGAGCAGTTCTTC	CASSQPSGGVGNEQFF
TRBJ1-5	.	.	TRBV4-2	TGTGCCAGCAGCCTCGACAGGACTAGCAATCAGCCCCAGCATTTT	CASSLDRTSNQPQHF
TRBJ1-2	.	.	TRBV10-3	TGTGCCATCACTAGCACCCACTGGAACACAACATTCCCGAGTGGCTACACCTTC	CAITSTHWNTTFPSGYTF
TRBJ2-2	.	TRBD1	TRBV9	TGTGCCAGCAGCGTCGCCGGGACAGGGAAAGCCGGGGAGCTGTTTTTT	CASSVAGTGKAGELFF
TRBJ1-6	.	.	TRBV9	TGTGCCAGCAGCGTAGTCGGAGGGGATAATTCACCCCTCCACTTT	CASSVVGGDNSPLHF
TRBJ1-3	.	.	TRBV30	TGTGCCTGGAGTGGCGGGGCGGGCTCTGGAAACACCATATATTTT	CAWSGGAGSGNTIYF
TRBJ2-7	.	.	TRBV7-2	TGTGCCAGCAGCTTAGATAACAACTACGAGCAGTACTTC	CASSLDNNYEQYF
TRBJ2-7	.	.	TRBV5-4	TGTGCCAGCAGCTCAGACGGAGGACTGTCCTACGAGCAGTACTTC	CASSSDGGLSYEQYF
TRBJ1-6	.	TRBD1	TRBV5-1	TGCGCCAGCAGCTTGGATCGGACAGGGCCTTCACCCCTCCACTTT	CASSLDRTGPSPLHF
TRBJ2-1	.	TRBD2	TRBV11-2	TGTGCCAGCAGCTTAGTAAGCGGGACCCTACCTAACAATGAGCAGTTCTTC	CASSLVSGTLPNNEQFF
TRBJ1-3	.	TRBD1	TRBV19	TGTGCCAGTATCCCGGACAGGGACTCTGGAAACACCATATATTTT	CASIPDRDSGNTIYF
TRBJ2-5	.	.	TRBV7-3	TGTGCCAGCAGCCTTAAATATCGAGAGACCCAGTACTTC	CASSLKYRETQYF
TRBJ2-5	.	.	TRBV11-3	TGTGCCAGTCTTAGCCGGGGAGAAGAGACCCAGTACTTC	CASLSRGEETQYF
TRBJ2-5	.	.	TRBV9	TGTGCCAGCAGCGCCCCCTTACGCGGGGAGGAGACCCAGTACTTC	CASSAPLRGEETQYF
TRBJ1-2	.	TRBD1	TRBV27	TGTGCCAGCACGGGACAGGGGGCCCATGGCTACACCTTC	CASTGQGAHGYTF
TRBJ2-7	.	TRBD2	TRBV6-5	TGTGCCAGCGGGGGACTAGCGGGAGGGCCGGACGAGCAGTACTTC	CASGGLAGGPDEQYF
TRBJ1-3	.	.	TRBV6-6	TGTGCCAGCAGGCGCGGTGCGGGAAACACCATATATTTT	CASRRGAGNTIYF
TRBJ2-3	.	TRBD2	TRBV10-1	TGCGCCAGCAGTGGAACTAAGGGGAGGGCAGATACGCAGTATTTT	CASSGTKGRADTQYF
TRBJ1-1	few	TRBD1	TRBV11-1	TGTGCCAGCAGCGGACAGGTGAACACTGAAGCTTTCTTT	CASSGQVNTEAFF
TRBJ2-5	.	TRBD2	TRBV2	TGTGCCAGCTCCCCCACCCGGGAGGCGAAGACCCAGTACTTC	CASSPTREAKTQYF
TRBJ2-7	.	TRBD1	TRBV7-9	TGTGCCAGCAGCAACGGACAGGGGGACGAGCAGTACTTC	CASSNGQGDEQYF
TRBJ1-1	.	TRBD1	TRBV29-1	TGCAGCGTTCAGGTCTCAGGGGGGTTAAACACTGAAGCTTTCTTT	CSVQVSGGLNTEAFF
TRBJ1-2	.	.	TRBV25-1	TGTGCCAGCAGTGAATCCGCAGGTTCAAATGGCTACACCTTC	CASSESAGSNGYTF
TRBJ2-7	.	.	TRBV5-1	TGCGCCAGCAGCTTTGGGGCAGCCTACGAGCAGTACTTC	CASSFGAAYEQYF
TRBJ1-6	few	.	TRBV7-9	TGTGCCAGCAGCCCCACTGTCTATTCACCCCTCCACTTT	CASSPTVYSPLHF
TRBJ2-4	.	TRBD1	TRBV6-5	TGTGCCAGCGGAGGAAGGGGGCAAGCCAAAAACATTCAGTACTTC	CASGGRGQAKNIQYF
TRBJ1-3	once	.	TRBV7-9	TGTGCCAGCAGAGAGGGCTCTGGAAACACCATATATTTT	CASREGSGNTIYF
TRBJ2-7	.	.	TRBV7-2	TGTGCCAGCAGCTTAAGCCTACAGGGTTACGAGCAGTACTTC	CASSLSLQGYEQYF
TRBJ1-5	.	.	TRBV15	TGTGCCACCCAGGGCAGGGGTAGCAATCAGCCCCAGCATTTT	CATQGRGSNQPQHF
TRBJ1-2	.	.	TRBV7-2	TGTGCCAGCGGGTCAGGGATGTTTAACTATGGCTACACCTTC	CASGSGMFNYGYTF
TRBJ2-7	.	TRBD2	TRBV9	TGTGCCAGCAGCGTGTTTCCGGCGGGAGTTGACGAGCAGTACTTC	CASSVFPAGVDEQYF
TRBJ1-2	.	TRBD1	TRBV6-5	TGTGCCAGCAGATCCGACAGGGTGGCTAACTATGGCTACACCTTC	CASRSDRVANYGYTF
TRBJ1-1	.	.	TRBV27	TGTGCCAGCAGTCCCCGGGGCGCGGGGACTGAAGCTTTCTTT	CASSPRGAGTEAFF
TRBJ2-7	.	.	TRBV11-3	TGTGCCAGCAGCTTTACTGGGCGGGCCGGTGTCGAGCAGTACTTC	CASSFTGRAGVEQYF
TRBJ2-1	.	TRBD2	TRBV18	TGTGCCAGCTCACCTCCGACGACGACTAGCGACGGGGAGCAGTTCTTC	CASSPPTTTSDGEQFF
TRBJ2-1	.	TRBD2	TRBV9	TGTGCCAGCAGCACCTCCGGGACTAGACGGTCCAATGAGCAGTTCTTC	CASSTSGTRRSNEQFF
TRBJ1-5	.	.	TRBV30	TGTGCCTGGTCTACAAAGTTGACAGGCGTCAATCAGCCCCAGCATTTT	CAWSTKLTGVNQPQHF
TRBJ2-2	few	.	TRBV10-1	TGCGCCAGCAGTCATCAGGCGAACACCGGGGAGCTGTTTTTT	CASSHQANTGELFF
TRBJ2-4	once	TRBD1	TRBV6-1	TGTGCCAGCAGTGGGACAGGGTCAAACATTCAGTACTTC	CASSGTGSNIQYF
TRBJ1-5	.	.	TRBV7-8	TGTGCCAGCAGCTTAGGCAGGGTCCCAAATCAGCCCCAGCATTTT	CASSLGRVPNQPQHF
TRBJ2-7	.	TRBD2	TRBV19	TGTGCCAGTAGTATCGGACTAGCGAGGGAGCAGTACTTC	CASSIGLAREQYF
TRBJ2-3	.	.	TRBV10-2	TGCGCCAGCAGTGAACCGGGAGAGGGGGATACGCAGTATTTT	CASSEPGEGDTQYF
TRBJ2-7	once	TRBD2	TRBV7-2	TGTGCCAGCAGCTTCAGAGCGGGGGCACCCTACGAGCAGTACTTC	CASSFRAGAPYEQYF
TRBJ2-5	.	TRBD2	TRBV27	TGTGCCAGCAGTTTTTCTAGCGGGAGATGGACCCAGTACTTC	CASSFSSGRWTQYF
TRBJ2-3	.	TRBD1	TRBV13	TGTGCCAGCAGCTTAGGACAGGGGTTCACAGATACGCAGTATTTT	CASSLGQGFTDTQYF
TRBJ1-5	.	.	TRBV28	TGTGCCAGCAGTTTGTACCTTCACAGGGTTGGCAATCAGCCCCAGCATTTT	CASSLYLHRVGNQPQHF